Detailed here is one T cell receptor (beta chain). The specificity of this receptor is unknown. No clone much larger than this one lies a single base away; base qualities are absent. The data were obtained in a study of blood T cell repertoires in COVID-19 (dated by TCRdb to between 2020 and 2021). Looking at the study overall: Collaborator samples came from the United States, Italy and Spain and covered acute and convalescent phases of COVID-19. The dataset comprised deeply sampled blood TCRbeta repertoires from subjects exposed to, actively infected with, or recovered from COVID-19. Sample metadata almost always included a de-identified subject ID, COVID-19 status, age in years and sex. Where available, HLA class I and class II types were taken from metadata supplied by the sample provider and were not determined by assay-based typing. The material from the prospective study consisted of cDNA or gDNA derived from T cells, B-cell-depleted T cells, or PBMCs. The samples were drawn from two sources: the first 160 participants of the ongoing ImmuneRACE study, and about 1,300 subjects contributed by 6 global collaborators. The repertoires were made available in a free public database intended to serve as a resource for research on the immune response to SARS-CoV-2. General conclusions and limits of the study: How much clinical and demographic metadata was included differed by source and by participant, and the metadata was provided uncurated.

According to the germline V gene, CDR1 reads ENHRY and CDR2 reads SYGVKD. From the cysteine up to the phenylalanine, the CDR3 has a length of 16 residues. CDR3 DNA is the only sequence kept; it has 48 bases, read in frame from the first base. V and J are truncated by 5 bases and 1 base respectively, leaving an intervening sequence of 17 bases. One collaborating source in Seattle enrolled patients while the patients were actively infected and followed the patients over time throughout the course of disease. The collaborating institutions used their own protocols to collect whole blood in K2EDTA tubes. For TCRbeta analysis, collaborator samples were shipped as frozen whole blood, as isolated PBMCs, or as DNA extracted from either sample type. TCRbeta CDR3 regions were amplified from genomic DNA by means of the immunoSEQ Assay, a bias-controlled multiplex PCR. The published analysis was carried out like this. The number of nucleated cells in each sample was estimated by amplification of reference gene primers within the assay. To quantify the absolute abundance of each unique TCRbeta CDR3 rearrangement, sequence reads were collapsed and filtered. For each sample, productive Simpson clonality was calculated by taking the square root of Simpson's diversity index across productive rearrangements. Not all clones reach the TCRdb copy of this immuneACCESS table, which keeps in-frame sequences only. Checked studies attribute under half of the gap to unresolved V genes and leave the rest unexplained. The V and J calls and clone size come from that table; D and trimming were worked out from the DNA. Within this sample are 350,000 to 400,000 clones, with about 86% of them counted one time only. The ten largest clonotypes hold around 7.4% of the sample.

The sample consisted of peripheral blood. The V gene is TRBV10-3 and the J gene is TRBJ1-1; tentative D gene TRBD1, with 6 bases matching. The TCR comes from a woman in her fifties or sixties with COVID-19, enrolled during active disease. The DNA sequence follows: TGTGCCATCAGTACCTCGGCCAGGGGAACGAACACTGAAGCTTTCTTT. This codes for CAISTSARGTNTEAFF.